This T cell receptor beta chain originates from a study of blood T cell repertoires in COVID-19. This CDR3 is built from 16 residues. Trimming cost V 3 bases and J 2 bases, with 17 bases left between them. Germline loops: CDR1 DFQATT, CDR2 SNEGSKA (reference sequence). Using immunoSEQ multiplex PCR, the repertoire was profiled, and TCRdb retains in-frame clones only, with some absent. The data hold some 180,000 clones, with around 90% observed a single time. The chain joins TRBV20-1 to TRBJ2-1; D may be TRBD2 (5 bases). This clonotype was sampled from a man aged 45-65 years who had recovered from COVID-19. The source material was peripheral blood. The CDR3 reads CSASNDQRATYNEQFF. DNA of the CDR3: TGCAGTGCTAGTAATGATCAGAGGGCAACCTACAATGAGCAGTTCTTC.